This is a list of T cell receptor beta chains from one sample in a study of cytomegalovirus exposure and HLA in healthy donors. Data came from immunoSEQ multiplex PCR; TCRdb stores just in-frame clones and leaves some out. The sample consists of some 140,000 clones, 74% of them appearing once. Sequences were obtained from PBMCs. Receptor source: a man between 18 and 29 years old in good health and CMV-seropositive. CDR3s include the opening cysteine and the closing phenylalanine or tryptophan. Fields, in order: V gene, J gene, D gene, clone size, CDR3 protein, CDR3 DNA. A D gene is named only where the DNA matches it firmly. Clone sizes are given selectively: once, few, many, or a class where the clone is expanded.

TRBV18	TRBJ1-2	TRBD1	-	CASSPGPTGSNYGYTF	TGTGCCAGCTCACCTGGTCCGACAGGGTCAAACTATGGCTACACCTTC
TRBV6-6	TRBJ1-1	-	once	CASRPGQGYTEAFF	TGTGCCAGCAGACCTGGCCAGGGGTACACTGAAGCTTTCTTT
TRBV11-2	TRBJ2-1	TRBD2	-	CASSFRLAGANYNEQFF	TGTGCCAGCAGCTTCCGACTAGCGGGAGCCAACTACAATGAGCAGTTCTTC
TRBV28	TRBJ2-1	TRBD2	-	CASTRLAGGHNEQFF	TGTGCCAGCACCAGACTAGCGGGAGGTCACAATGAGCAGTTCTTC
TRBV27	TRBJ2-4	-	-	CASSADTRFQYF	TGTGCCAGCAGTGCGGACACCCGATTCCAGTACTTC
TRBV6-6	TRBJ1-2	-	-	CASSYSGEGYTF	TGTGCCAGCAGTTACTCGGGCGAAGGCTACACCTTC
TRBV6-5	TRBJ2-7	-	-	CASREPRQAVYEQYF	TGTGCCAGCAGGGAACCGAGACAGGCGGTCTACGAGCAGTACTTC
TRBV19	TRBJ2-7	TRBD2	-	CASSSWTSGTYEQYF	TGTGCCAGTAGTTCCTGGACTAGCGGAACCTACGAGCAGTACTTC
TRBV13	TRBJ2-3	TRBD1	-	CASSSWGQGHPDTQYF	TGTGCCAGCAGCTCCTGGGGACAGGGTCACCCCGATACGCAGTATTTT
TRBV5-1	TRBJ2-7	TRBD1	-	CASSLRQGGNEQYF	TGCGCCAGCAGCTTACGACAGGGGGGAAACGAGCAGTACTTC
TRBV10-2	TRBJ2-5	TRBD1	-	CASSPNRGYQETQYF	TGCGCCAGCAGCCCGAACAGGGGCTACCAAGAGACCCAGTACTTC
TRBV13	TRBJ1-2	-	-	CASSLTSRIDGYTF	TGTGCCAGCAGCTTAACAAGCAGGATTGATGGCTACACCTTC
TRBV7-9	TRBJ1-2	-	few	CSSTRSGEGYTF	TGTTCCAGCACCCGCTCTGGGGAGGGCTACACCTTC
TRBV19	TRBJ1-5	TRBD1	-	CASSPGQVLNQPQHF	TGTGCCAGTAGCCCGGGACAGGTACTCAATCAGCCCCAGCATTTT
TRBV19	TRBJ1-5	-	-	CATRTVDQPQHF	TGTGCCACTAGGACAGTAGATCAGCCCCAGCATTTT
TRBV6-1	TRBJ1-2	TRBD1	-	CASSDDRGGRANYGYTF	TGTGCCAGCAGTGACGACAGGGGAGGGAGGGCCAACTATGGCTACACCTTC
TRBV7-9	TRBJ2-5	TRBD2	-	CASSFSGGHQETQYF	TGTGCCAGCAGCTTCAGCGGGGGGCACCAAGAGACCCAGTACTTC
TRBV7-9	TRBJ1-3	TRBD1	once	CASSLLGTALSGNTIYF	TGTGCCAGCAGCTTATTAGGGACAGCGCTCTCTGGAAACACCATATATTTT
TRBV5-6	TRBJ2-5	-	-	CASSRQGRVQETQYF	TGTGCCAGCAGCCGACAGGGGAGGGTACAAGAGACCCAGTACTTC
TRBV29-1	TRBJ1-2	-	once	CSVEDLDYGYTF	TGCAGCGTTGAAGATCTTGACTATGGCTACACCTTC
TRBV2	TRBJ1-5	-	-	CASSVTGEGSSNQPQHF	TGTGCCAGCAGTGTAACAGGAGAAGGAAGTAGCAATCAGCCCCAGCATTTT
TRBV11-2	TRBJ2-7	TRBD1	-	CASSPPTGDEQYF	TGTGCCAGCAGCCCCCCGACAGGGGACGAGCAGTACTTC
TRBV6-5	TRBJ2-5	TRBD1	-	CASSRQGMETQYF	TGTGCCAGCAGTAGACAGGGGATGGAGACCCAGTACTTC
TRBV6-1	TRBJ2-4	-	few	CASSSGYIQYF	TGTGCCAGCAGCTCCGGGTACATTCAGTACTTC
TRBV5-6	TRBJ1-4	-	-	CASSLVVGLSATNEKLFF	TGTGCCAGCAGCTTGGTCGTAGGACTCTCGGCGACTAATGAAAAACTGTTTTTT
TRBV5-1	TRBJ2-3	-	-	CASSLVNRGTDTQYF	TGCGCCAGCAGCTTGGTCAACAGGGGCACAGATACGCAGTATTTT
TRBV19	TRBJ2-1	TRBD2	-	CASSIISGRPYNEQFF	TGTGCCAGTAGTATAATTAGCGGGAGGCCCTACAATGAGCAGTTCTTC
TRBV4-1	TRBJ2-3	TRBD1	-	CASSQERTGGDTQYF	TGCGCCAGCAGCCAAGAGAGGACAGGGGGCGATACGCAGTATTTT
TRBV13	TRBJ1-3	-	few	CASSNRVRSSGNTIYF	TGTGCCAGCAGCAACAGGGTTCGGAGCTCTGGAAACACCATATATTTT
TRBV2	TRBJ2-3	-	-	CASSEMVAVDTQYF	TGTGCCAGCAGTGAAATGGTAGCAGTAGATACGCAGTATTTT
TRBV5-1	TRBJ1-2	-	-	CASSLGQGYNYGYTF	TGCGCCAGCAGCTTGGGGCAGGGGTATAACTATGGCTACACCTTC
TRBV5-6	TRBJ2-6	-	-	CASSSTRRGNSGANVLTF	TGTGCCAGCAGCTCAACCAGGCGGGGAAATTCTGGGGCCAACGTCCTGACTTTC
TRBV10-3	TRBJ2-2	-	once	CAISESNRVDARNTGELFF	TGTGCCATCAGTGAGTCGAACAGGGTTGATGCCAGGAACACCGGGGAGCTGTTTTTT
TRBV28	TRBJ2-1	TRBD2	-	CASSLYLAGVSYNEQFF	TGTGCCAGCAGTTTATACCTAGCGGGGGTCTCCTACAATGAGCAGTTCTTC
TRBV19	TRBJ2-7	-	-	CASSIGERGTYEQYF	TGTGCCAGTAGTATAGGAGAACGGGGGACCTACGAGCAGTACTTC
TRBV13	TRBJ2-7	-	-	CASSLGSSYEQYF	TGTGCCAGCAGCTTGGGCAGCTCCTACGAGCAGTACTTC
TRBV11-2	TRBJ2-2	-	-	CASSLRPRGGELFF	TGTGCCAGCAGCCTCCGTCCCCGCGGCGGGGAGCTGTTTTTT
TRBV28	TRBJ2-3	TRBD2	-	CASSLTSGPTDTQYF	TGTGCCAGCAGTTTGACTAGCGGTCCCACAGATACGCAGTATTTT
TRBV2	TRBJ2-3	TRBD2	-	CASTRTSPEDTQYF	TGTGCCAGCACTAGGACTAGCCCCGAGGATACGCAGTATTTT
TRBV30	TRBJ2-7	TRBD2	-	CAWSLGSGSYEQYF	TGTGCCTGGAGTTTGGGCAGCGGGAGCTACGAGCAGTACTTC
TRBV4-2	TRBJ1-1	-	-	CASSQDEGAGTTEAFF	TGTGCCAGCAGCCAAGACGAAGGGGCCGGTACCACTGAAGCTTTCTTT
TRBV7-6	TRBJ2-2	-	-	CASSPGVSNTGELFF	TGTGCCAGCAGCCCAGGGGTTTCGAACACCGGGGAGCTGTTTTTT
TRBV7-9	TRBJ2-7	-	once	CASSSVTVSSYEQYF	TGTGCCAGCAGCTCAGTAACAGTTAGCTCCTACGAGCAGTACTTC
TRBV30	TRBJ2-2	TRBD1	-	CAWRHRGRGTGELFF	TGTGCCTGGAGGCACAGGGGGCGAGGCACCGGGGAGCTGTTTTTT
TRBV6-1	TRBJ2-5	TRBD1	-	CASSLRTGQETQYF	TGTGCCAGCAGTCTGCGGACAGGGCAAGAGACCCAGTACTTC
TRBV5-6	TRBJ2-7	-	-	CASSLAVASYEQYF	TGTGCCAGCAGCTTGGCCGTGGCCTCTTACGAGCAGTACTTC
TRBV19	TRBJ1-2	TRBD1	-	CASSIGGARGNYGYTF	TGTGCCAGTAGTATAGGCGGTGCCAGGGGGAACTATGGCTACACCTTC
TRBV19	TRBJ2-5	-	-	CASSMRGGVEIETQYF	TGTGCCAGTAGTATGAGGGGGGGTGTGGAAATTGAGACCCAGTACTTC
TRBV27	TRBJ2-7	TRBD1	-	CASSRTGGPLEQYF	TGTGCCAGCAGCCGAACAGGGGGCCCGCTCGAGCAGTACTTC